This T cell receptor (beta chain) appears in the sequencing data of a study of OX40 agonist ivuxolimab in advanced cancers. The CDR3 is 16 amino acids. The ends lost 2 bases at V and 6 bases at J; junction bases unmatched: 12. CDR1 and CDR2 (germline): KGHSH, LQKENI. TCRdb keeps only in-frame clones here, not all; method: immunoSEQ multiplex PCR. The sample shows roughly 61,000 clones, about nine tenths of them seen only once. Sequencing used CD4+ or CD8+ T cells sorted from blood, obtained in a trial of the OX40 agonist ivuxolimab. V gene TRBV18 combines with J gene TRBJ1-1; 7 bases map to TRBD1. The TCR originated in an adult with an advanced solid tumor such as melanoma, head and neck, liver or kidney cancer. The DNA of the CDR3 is TGTGCCAGCTCACCAGTCAGGGGGAATATTTTAGCTGAAGCTTTCTTT. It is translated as CASSPVRGNILAEAFF.